Below are 19 T cell receptor beta chains sequenced from a single sample in a study of blood T cell repertoires in COVID-19. Clones were sequenced by immunoSEQ multiplex PCR, and TCRdb holds only the in-frame ones, with some missing. The data show 30,000 to 35,000 clones, approximately 86% seen once. The sample was peripheral blood. The source is a man in his 60s with COVID-19, enrolled during active disease.

The chain employs TRBV28 and TRBJ1-1; the match to TRBD1 covers 10 bases. CDR1 MDHEN and CDR2 SYDVKM come from the germline V gene. The CDR3 totals 17 residues. J lost 6 bases, V lost 5 bases, and 15 bases had no gene match. The CDR3 is CASSGYDRDRGNPEAFF. The CDR3 region has the DNA TGTGCCAGCAGTGGATACGATCGGGACAGGGGAAACCCTGAAGCTTTCTTT. Full variable domain (remainder filled in from reference TRBV28 and TRBJ1-1): DVKVTQSSRYLVKRTGEKVFLECVQDMDHENMFWYRQDPGLGLRLIYFSYDVKMKEKGDIPEGYSVSREKKERFSLILESASTNQTSMYLCASSGYDRDRGNPEAFFGQGTRLTVV.

This chain links TRBV21-1 with TRBJ1-5; the table's D call TRBD1 went unverified against the DNA. TRBV21-1 is a listed pseudogene. The CDR3 is made up of 18 amino acids. This chain's CDR3 is CASSKVGRDRGSNQPQHF. The CDR3 nucleotides read TGTGCCAGCAGCAAAGTCGGAAGAGACAGGGGTAGCAATCAGCCCCAGCATTTT.

This clone was seen once. J is TRBJ2-1 and V is TRBV28, with D perhaps matching TRBD2 (6 bases). Germline V CDR1 and CDR2: MDHEN, SYDVKM. Deletions cut 6 bases from V and 9 bases from J, with 27 bases between. The CDR3 length is 17 residues. The CDR3 protein is CASRPIEWRRGGGEQFF. In nucleotides, the CDR3 is TGTGCCAGCAGGCCCATTGAGTGGCGGCGGGGCGGAGGTGAGCAGTTCTTC.

The chain employs TRBV12-3 or TRBV12-4 and TRBJ1-3; no definite D call. This CDR3 comprises 11 residues. Trimming took 3 bases from V and 7 from J, leaving 4 bases between them. The CDR3 region has the DNA TGTGCCAGCAGTTTCCTTAACACCATATATTTT. Translated: CASSFLNTIYF.

This chain uses TRBV27 with TRBJ1-4; D perhaps matches TRBD1 (6 bases). The CDR3 length is 13 residues. The germline gives CDR1 MNHEY, CDR2 SMNVEV (reference sequence). The V end was cut by 6 bases, the J end by 8 bases, with 13 bases between. The CDR3, as DNA: TGTGCCAGCAGCTGGAGACAGGAAGAAAAACTGTTTTTT. Translation: CASSWRQEEKLFF.

This chain joins TRBV19 and TRBJ1-1; D is ambiguous. The germline V gene has CDR1 LNHDA and CDR2 SQIVND (reference sequence). The V and J ends lost 10 bases and 2 bases respectively, with 14 bases between them. The CDR3 spans 13 residues. The CDR3 sequence: CATSYRLNTEAFF. CDR3 nucleotide sequence: TGTGCCACTAGCTACCGTCTCAACACTGAAGCTTTCTTT.

The chain is built from TRBV10-1 and TRBJ2-1; a weak D match, TRBD1 (6 bases). CDR1 is WNHNN and CDR2 is SYGVQD in the germline V gene (reference sequence). Trimming pared 4 bases from V and 4 bases from J, leaving 14 bases between. CDR3 size: 15 residues. In nucleotides, the CDR3 is TGCGCCAGCAGTGTCCGACGAGACAGGTACAATGAGCAGTTCTTC. This gives the protein CASSVRRDRYNEQFF.

This rearrangement joins TRBV18 to TRBJ1-2; no firm D call. V lost 4 bases and J lost 0, with 6 bases in between. Germline V gene data show CDR1 as KGHSH and CDR2 as LQKENI. The CDR3 has 13 residues. This chain's CDR3 is CASSRDANYGYTF. DNA for the CDR3: TGTGCCAGCTCACGAGATGCTAACTATGGCTACACCTTC.

The chain joins TRBV28 to TRBJ1-2; D is ambiguous. CDR3 length: 11 amino acids. The germline gives CDR1 MDHEN, CDR2 SYDVKM. Trimming cost V 4 bases and J 4 bases, with 4 bases left between them. The CDR3 nucleotides are TGTGCCAGCAGTTCACTCTATGGCTACACCTTC. It encodes CASSSLYGYTF.

The V gene is TRBV4-2, the J gene TRBJ2-1; 8 bases fit TRBD2. Trimming removed 1 base from V and 7 bases from J; junction bases left unmatched: 9. From germline, CDR1 is LGHNA and CDR2 YNFKEQ. There are 16 residues in the CDR3. CDR3 bases: TGTGCCAGCAGCCAAGCGGGGGCGGGAGGCCTGAATGAGCAGTTCTTC. It specifies CASSQAGAGGLNEQFF.

This clone was recorded a few times. The rearrangement uses TRBV19 and TRBJ1-1, with 7 bases lining up with TRBD1. V lost 3 bases to trimming and J lost 11 bases; unmatched junction nucleotides: 12. The CDR3 contains 14 residues. CDR1 is LNHDA, CDR2 SQIVND, per germline (reference sequence). The CDR3 DNA reads TGTGCCAGTAGTATCCCGAACAAACCGGGACAGGCTTTCTTT. It encodes CASSIPNKPGQAFF.

The genes are TRBV2 and TRBJ1-6; D not resolved. The CDR3 loop spans 16 amino acids. Germline CDR1 and CDR2: SNHLY and FYNNEI. The ends were cut back, 7 bases at V and 0 bases at J, with 13 bases in the middle. CDR3 residues: CASKAGVSSYNSPLHF. CDR3 coding DNA: TGTGCCAGCAAGGCGGGAGTGAGCTCCTATAATTCACCCCTCCACTTT.

CDR3 sequence (DNA): TGTGCCAGCAGTCGGGCGGGAGACGAGACCCAGTACTTC. Translating gives CASSRAGDETQYF. This chain connects TRBV6-2 or TRBV6-3 to TRBJ2-5, with TRBD2 matching 7 bases. The germline CDR1 and CDR2 sequences are MNHEY and SVGEGT. The CDR3 is 13 amino acids. Trimming took 5 bases from V and 5 from J; bases not matched to a gene: 5.

In its sample, this clone was seen once. The chain couples TRBV13 to TRBJ2-3; tentatively, D is TRBD1 (6 bases). The CDR3 is 14 amino acids. CDR1 is PRHDT, CDR2 FYEKMQ, per germline (reference sequence). Trimming shortened V by 0 bases and J by 11 bases, and 15 bases separated the two germline ends. CDR3 DNA sequence: TGTGCCAGCAGCTTAGGAGGACAGACTTCAAGGCAGTATTTT. Encoded protein: CASSLGGQTSRQYF.

The chain carries TRBV7-9 and TRBJ2-5; possibly TRBD1 for D (6 bases). The V end was cut by 1 base, the J end by 5 bases, with 11 bases between. The length of the CDR3 is 14 residues. Germline V gene sequence: CDR1 SEHNR, CDR2 FQNEAQ (reference sequence). The CDR3 coding sequence is TGTGCCAGCAGCTTAGTTCAGGGGTTGGAGACCCAGTACTTC. The encoded protein is CASSLVQGLETQYF.

The chain employs TRBV12-3 or TRBV12-4 and TRBJ1-1, with TRBD1 matching over 7 bases. The CDR3 spans 13 residues. V lost 5 bases and J lost 3; bases outside the gene matches: 3. DNA of the CDR3: TGTGCCAGCAGTATTGGACAGGACACTGAAGCTTTCTTT. Its protein is CASSIGQDTEAFF.

V is TRBV25-1 and J is TRBJ2-2, with TRBD2 as a possible D gene (5 bases). Trimming left V 2 bases short and J 6 bases short, with 10 bases between. The CDR3 has 14 residues. Germline V gene sequence: CDR1 MGHDK, CDR2 SYGVNS. In nucleotides, the CDR3 is TGTGCCAGCAGTGAAACCGGGAAAGCCGGGGAGCTGTTTTTT. Protein: CASSETGKAGELFF.

The V call is TRBV4-1, the J call TRBJ2-7; TRBD2 might be the D (5 bases). This CDR3 comprises 15 residues. Per germline, CDR1 MGHRA and CDR2 YSYEKL. Trimming shortened V by 0 bases and J by 3 bases, and 12 bases separated the two germline ends. CDR3 DNA sequence: TGCGCCAGCAGCCAAGAACGGGTTCGGGGCTACGAGCAGTACTTC. Amino acid sequence: CASSQERVRGYEQYF.

The chain employs TRBV18 and TRBJ1-2, with D hard to call. Germline V CDR1 and CDR2: KGHSH, LQKENI. The length of the CDR3 is 14 residues. V was cut by 0 bases and J by 10 bases, with 15 bases left in between. The CDR3 loop reads CASSPPTVNGFYTF. The DNA of the CDR3 is TGTGCCAGCTCACCACCCACAGTCAATGGGTTCTACACCTTC.